This T cell receptor (beta chain) was recorded in a study of blood T cell repertoires in COVID-19 (dated by TCRdb to about 2020). Describing the broader study: Collaborator samples came from the United States, Italy and Spain and covered acute and convalescent phases of COVID-19. The material from the prospective study consisted of cDNA or gDNA derived from T cells, B-cell-depleted T cells, or PBMCs. The repertoires were released in a freely available public database intended as a resource for research on the immune response to SARS-CoV-2. The dataset comprised deeply sampled blood TCRbeta repertoires from subjects exposed to, actively infected with, or recovered from COVID-19. Samples came from the ongoing ImmuneRACE study (first 160 participants) plus 1,254 subjects from 6 global collaborators. Where available, HLA class I and class II types were obtained from metadata supplied by the sample provider rather than from assay-based typing. A de-identified subject ID, COVID-19 status, age in years and sex were almost always included in the sample metadata. The full study reports these points: How much clinical and demographic metadata was included differed by source and by participant, and the metadata was provided uncurated.

In the case of this clone: The clone's antigen remains unknown. No clone much larger than this one lies a single base away; base qualities are absent.

The immunoSEQ Assay, a bias-controlled multiplex PCR, was used to amplify TCRbeta CDR3 regions from genomic DNA. Per the original workflow: Nucleated cell counts per sample were estimated from amplification of reference gene primers within the assay. To quantify the absolute abundance of each unique TCRbeta CDR3 rearrangement, sequence reads were collapsed and filtered. Productive Simpson clonality was computed per sample as the square root of Simpson's diversity index over productive rearrangements. The source is immuneACCESS, and TCRdb retained only in-frame sequences with V and J called. Part of the clones is not carried over; for the studies checked, unresolved V genes explain less than half of this, and the remainder is unexplained. V and J calls and clone size come straight from that table; D and trimming were deduced from the DNA. This sample has approximately 120,000 clones in its table, and approximately 89% of those were observed once. The top ten hold approximately 3.5% of the sample.

At one collaborating source in Seattle, patients were enrolled during active infection and were followed longitudinally through the course of disease. Each collaborating institution followed its own protocols to collect whole blood in K2EDTA tubes. For TCRbeta analysis, collaborators shipped samples in one of three forms: frozen whole blood, isolated PBMCs, or DNA extracted from either of those sample types. The CDR3 runs 12 amino acids, cysteine and phenylalanine included. Only the CDR3 DNA is retained, 36 bases long and in frame from the first base. CDR1 MDHEN and CDR2 SYDVKM were looked up in the germline V gene. Trimming takes 7 bases from V and 7 bases from J, and the germline ends sit 10 bases apart.

The sequenced sample was peripheral blood. The chain is assembled from TRBV28 and TRBJ2-2; possibly the D gene is TRBD2, per 5 matching bases. The source of this sequence is a woman of 80 years or more with COVID-19, enrolled during active disease. The nucleotide sequence reads as follows: TGTGCCAGCACCATCCGGGGCGGGGAGCTGTTTTTT. This is translated as CASTIRGGELFF.